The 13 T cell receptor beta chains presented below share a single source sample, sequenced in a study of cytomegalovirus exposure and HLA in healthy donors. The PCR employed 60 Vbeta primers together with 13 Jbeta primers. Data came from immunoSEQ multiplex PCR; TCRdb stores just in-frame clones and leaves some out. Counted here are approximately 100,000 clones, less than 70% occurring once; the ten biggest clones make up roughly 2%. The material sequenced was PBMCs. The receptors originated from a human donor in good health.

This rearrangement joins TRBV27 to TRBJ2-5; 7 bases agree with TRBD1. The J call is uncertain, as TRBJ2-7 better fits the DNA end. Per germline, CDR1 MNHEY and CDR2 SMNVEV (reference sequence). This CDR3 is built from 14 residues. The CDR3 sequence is CASTSPGTVYEQYF. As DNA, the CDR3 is TGTGCCAGCACCTCACCCGGGACAGTCTACGAGCAGTACTTC.

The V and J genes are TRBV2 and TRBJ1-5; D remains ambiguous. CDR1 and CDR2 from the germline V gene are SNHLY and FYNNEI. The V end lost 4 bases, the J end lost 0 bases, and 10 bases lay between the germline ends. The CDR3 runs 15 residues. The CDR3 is CASSGRSLSNQPQHF. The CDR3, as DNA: TGTGCCAGCAGTGGAAGAAGCCTTAGCAATCAGCCCCAGCATTTT.

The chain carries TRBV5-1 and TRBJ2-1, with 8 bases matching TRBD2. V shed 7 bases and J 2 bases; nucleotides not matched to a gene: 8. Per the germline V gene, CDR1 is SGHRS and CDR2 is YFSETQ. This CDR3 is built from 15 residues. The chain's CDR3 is CASGPNSGTYNEQFF. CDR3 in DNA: TGCGCCAGCGGGCCTAATAGCGGGACCTACAATGAGCAGTTCTTC.

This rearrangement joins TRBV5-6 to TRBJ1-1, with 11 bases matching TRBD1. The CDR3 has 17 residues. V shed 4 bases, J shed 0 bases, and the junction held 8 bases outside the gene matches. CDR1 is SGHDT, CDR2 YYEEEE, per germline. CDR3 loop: CASSRTGTGGLNTEAFF. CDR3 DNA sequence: TGTGCCAGCAGCAGGACCGGGACAGGGGGTCTGAACACTGAAGCTTTCTTT. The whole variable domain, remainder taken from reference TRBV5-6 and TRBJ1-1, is DAGVTQSPTHLIKTRGQQVTLRCSPKSGHDTVSWYQQALGQGPQFIFQYYEEEERQRGNFPDRFSGHQFPNYSSELNVNALLLGDSALYLCASSRTGTGGLNTEAFFGQGTRLTVV.

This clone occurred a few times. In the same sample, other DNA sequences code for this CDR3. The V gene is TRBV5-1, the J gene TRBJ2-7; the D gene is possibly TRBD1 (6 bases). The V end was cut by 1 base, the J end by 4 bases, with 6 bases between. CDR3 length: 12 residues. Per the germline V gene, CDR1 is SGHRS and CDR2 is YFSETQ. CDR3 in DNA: TGCGCCAGCAGCTTGACAGGGTACGAGCAGTACTTC. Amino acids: CASSLTGYEQYF.

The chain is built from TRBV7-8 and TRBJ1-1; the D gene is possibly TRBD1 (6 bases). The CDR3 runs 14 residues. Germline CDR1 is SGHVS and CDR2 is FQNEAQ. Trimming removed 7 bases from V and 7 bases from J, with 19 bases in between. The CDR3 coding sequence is TGTGCCAGCAACTCAAGGGGGGGGAGTCTTGAAGCTTTCTTT. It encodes CASNSRGGSLEAFF.

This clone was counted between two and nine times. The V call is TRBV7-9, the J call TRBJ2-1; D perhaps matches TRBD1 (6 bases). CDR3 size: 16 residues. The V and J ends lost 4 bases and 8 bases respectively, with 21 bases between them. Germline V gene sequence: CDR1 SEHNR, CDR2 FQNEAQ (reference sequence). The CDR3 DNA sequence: TGTGCCAGCAGCTCCCAAATTGGGGGCAGCGGCGATGAGCAGTTCTTC. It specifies CASSSQIGGSGDEQFF. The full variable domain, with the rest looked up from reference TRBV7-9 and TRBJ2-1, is DTGVSQNPRHKITKRGQNVTFRCDPISEHNRLYWYRQTLGQGPEFLTYFQNEAQLEKSRLLSDRFSAERPKGSFSTLEIQRTEQGDSAMYLCASSSQIGGSGDEQFFGPGTRLTVL.

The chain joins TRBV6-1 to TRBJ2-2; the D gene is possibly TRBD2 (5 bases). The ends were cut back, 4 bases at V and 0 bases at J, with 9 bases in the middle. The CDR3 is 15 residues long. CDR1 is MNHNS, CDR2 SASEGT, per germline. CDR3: CASSARRANTGELFF. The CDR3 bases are TGTGCCAGCAGTGCTCGGCGGGCGAACACCGGGGAGCTGTTTTTT.

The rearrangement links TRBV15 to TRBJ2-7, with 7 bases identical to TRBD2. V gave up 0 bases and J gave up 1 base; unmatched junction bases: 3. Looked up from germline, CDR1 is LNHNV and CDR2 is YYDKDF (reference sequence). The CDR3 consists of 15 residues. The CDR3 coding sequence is TGTGCCACCAGCAGAGATCTGGGGGGGTCCTACGAGCAGTACTTC. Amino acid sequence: CATSRDLGGSYEQYF.

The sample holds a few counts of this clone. CDR3 coding DNA: TGCGCCAGCAGAGGAAGGACTACGAACACTGAAGCTTTCTTT. It is translated as CASRGRTTNTEAFF. This chain connects TRBV4-1 to TRBJ1-1; D remains ambiguous. V shed 6 bases and J shed 1 base, with 12 bases lying between them. Germline CDR1 and CDR2: MGHRA and YSYEKL. The CDR3 spans 14 residues.

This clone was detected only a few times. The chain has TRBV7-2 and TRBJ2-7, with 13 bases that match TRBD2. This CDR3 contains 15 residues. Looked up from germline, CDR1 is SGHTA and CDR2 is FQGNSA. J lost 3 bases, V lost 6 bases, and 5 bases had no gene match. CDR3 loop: CASSPRLAGGYEQYF. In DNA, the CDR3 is TGTGCCAGCAGTCCTAGACTAGCGGGGGGCTACGAGCAGTACTTC.

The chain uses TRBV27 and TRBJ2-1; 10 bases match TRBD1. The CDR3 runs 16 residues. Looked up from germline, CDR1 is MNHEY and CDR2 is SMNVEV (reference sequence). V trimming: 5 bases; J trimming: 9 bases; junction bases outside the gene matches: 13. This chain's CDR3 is CASSPGQGHAAFEQFF. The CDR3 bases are TGTGCCAGCAGTCCGGGACAGGGGCATGCCGCGTTTGAGCAGTTCTTC.

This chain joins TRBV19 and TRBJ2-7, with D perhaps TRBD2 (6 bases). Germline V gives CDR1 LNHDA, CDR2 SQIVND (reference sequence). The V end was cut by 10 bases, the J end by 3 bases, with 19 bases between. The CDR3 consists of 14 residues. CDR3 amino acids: CATVGGGEDYEQYF. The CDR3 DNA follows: TGTGCCACCGTGGGCGGAGGGGAAGACTACGAGCAGTACTTC.